These 9 T cell receptor beta chains share one sample of origin, sequenced in a study of tumor-infiltrating lymphocytes in primary liver carcinoma. Starting from 500 ng of total RNA, TCR beta cDNA was produced with a primer in the constant region. Libraries of TCR beta came from three nested multiplex PCR rounds with slightly modified ARM-PCR. A C-beta reverse primer was combined with TRBV1-TRBV30 forward primers in the first two PCR rounds, and each round had about 10 cycles. TCRdb reprocessed the multiplex PCR reads with MiXCR, giving one entry per CDR3 protein. The sample has 20,000 to 30,000 distinct CDR3 sequences, about three quarters seen once. The tissue used was unsorted bulk material of 20-30 mg. RNA and DNA were co-extracted from it with the AllPrep DNA/RNA mini kit. Sequencing used liver tumor tissue from sampling region 3. Described subset: tumor region T3, left-lateral pole. These receptors originate from a man aged 40-55 years with primary liver carcinoma and hepatitis B virus infection.

About this clonotype: One end of the junction does not line up with germline, which may come from a read error. The chain has TRBV11-1 and TRBJ2-5; 7 bases line up with TRBD1. Per the germline V gene, CDR1 is SGHAT and CDR2 is FQDESV (reference sequence). CDR3 length: 14 amino acids. CDR3 amino acids: CVSSGQVDVGTQYF. DNA for the CDR3: TGTGTCAGCAGTGGACAGGTGGATGTGGGGACCCAGTACTTC. Complete variable domain (other parts from reference TRBV11-1 and TRBJ2-5): EAEVAQSPRYKITEKSQAVAFWCDPISGHATLYWYRQILGQGPELLVQFQDESVVDDSQLPKDRFSAERLKGVDSTLKIQPAELGDSAMYLCVSSGQVDVGTQYFGPGTRLLVL.

Turning to this clonotype: A single base separates this from a much larger clone, so it may be a read error. The chain joins TRBV6-1 to TRBJ2-2; possible D gene TRBD1, 6 bases. This CDR3 region has 14 residues. Trimming shortened V by 7 bases and J by 3 bases, and 12 bases separated the two germline ends. CDR1 and CDR2 from the germline V gene are MNHNS and SASEGT. CDR3 in amino acids: CASNTGSDTGELFF. The CDR3 bases are TGTGCCAGCAATACAGGGAGCGACACCGGGGAGCTGTTTTTT.

The chain joins TRBV4-1 to TRBJ1-2, with 8 bases lining up with TRBD1. The CDR3 totals 14 residues. From germline, CDR1 is MGHRA and CDR2 YSYEKL. The CDR3 loop reads CTSSQGDRIYGYTF. The CDR3 coding sequence is TGCACAAGCAGCCAGGGGGACAGGATCTATGGCTACACCTTC.

Remarks on this clonotype: An end of the junction differs from the germline gene, which may be a read error. The chain couples TRBV4-1 to TRBJ1-2; D unclear. Germline values: CDR1 MGHRA, CDR2 YSYEKL. This CDR3 spans 14 amino acids. The CDR3 DNA reads TGCACCAGCAGCCAAGGAGGTCGTAGCTATGGCTACACCTTC. Residues: CTSSQGGRSYGYTF.

V and J are TRBV11-2 and TRBJ2-3; 9 nucleotides line up with TRBD1. V was pared by 11 bases and J by 6 bases, with 18 bases of the junction left unmatched. The germline CDR1 and CDR2 sequences are SGHAT and FQNNGV. CDR3 length: 16 residues. The CDR3 DNA reads as TGTGCCGGCGGCTTAAAACAGGGGGCTAGGACGGATACGCAGTATTTT. This gives the protein CAGGLKQGARTDTQYF. Full variable domain (rest looked up from reference TRBV11-2 and TRBJ2-3): EAGVAQSPRYKIIEKRQSVAFWCNPISGHATLYWYQQILGQGPKLLIQFQNNGVVDDSQLPKDRFSAERLKGVDSTLKIQPAKLEDSAVYLCAGGLKQGARTDTQYFGPGTRLTVL.

With regard to this clonotype: The junction shows a germline mismatch at one end, possibly a read error. This chain joins TRBV20-1 and TRBJ2-5, with 10 positions matching TRBD2. Germline V lookup: CDR1 DFQATT, CDR2 SNEGSKA (reference sequence). The CDR3 totals 15 residues. The CDR3 sequence: CGARDLGLAEETQYF. In nucleotides, the CDR3 is TGCGGTGCTAGAGATCTAGGACTAGCGGAAGAGACCCAGTACTTC.

As to this clonotype: The conserved phenylalanine or tryptophan normally closing the CDR3 is absent here, so this likely arose from a read error. The V call is TRBV5-6, the J call TRBJ2-7, with D possibly TRBD2 on 5 matching bases. The CDR3 is 11 residues long. Germline V gives CDR1 SGHDT, CDR2 YYEEEE. Here the CDR3 DNA reads TGTTCCAGCAGCAGAGGGTTCGAGCAGTACATC. Its protein product is CSSSRGFEQYI.

To note about this clonotype: The conserved final phenylalanine or tryptophan is absent from the CDR3, which likely points to a read error. The chain combines TRBV28 with TRBJ2-7, with 11 bases lining up with TRBD1. V trimming: 9 bases; J trimming: 4 bases; junction bases outside the gene matches: 8. CDR1 and CDR2 (germline): MDHEN, SYDVKM. The CDR3 extends over 14 amino acids. CDR3 bases: TGTGCCAGGATCCGGACAGGGGGCTCATACGAGCAGTACCTC. Its protein product is CARIRTGGSYEQYL.

Concerning this clonotype: The CDR3 ends on some other residue instead of the conserved phenylalanine or tryptophan, so this is likely a read error. The V and J genes are TRBV11-1 and TRBJ1-1, with no clear D. The CDR3 contains 15 residues. CDR1 is SGHAT and CDR2 is FQDESV in the germline V gene (reference sequence). The CDR3 protein is CASSVGLSMITEAFY. DNA for the CDR3: TGTGCTAGCAGCGTAGGACTCAGTATGATCACTGAAGCTTTCTAT.